This entry lists 8 T cell receptor beta chains sequenced from one sample in a study of blood T cell repertoires in COVID-19. Sequenced by immunoSEQ multiplex PCR; TCRdb stores in-frame clones only, minus some. Here the sample spans approximately 670,000 clones, about 90% being singletons. Sequencing input: peripheral blood. Receptor source: a woman younger than 35 with acute or convalescent COVID-19.

V usage is TRBV3-1 (or the pseudogene TRBV3-2) and J usage is TRBJ1-5; D is possibly TRBD1 (6 bases). V lost 0 bases and J lost 6, with 12 bases in between. Germline CDR1 and CDR2: LGHDT and YNNKEL (reference sequence). This CDR3 has 15 amino acids. The CDR3 spells CASSQDRGAGQPQHF. DNA for the CDR3: TGTGCCAGCAGCCAAGATCGGGGGGCCGGTCAGCCCCAGCATTTT.

CDR3 nucleotide sequence: TGTGCCAGCAGCCCCGTAGCGGGGGGTAGTATAGATACGCAGTATTTT. It yields the protein CASSPVAGGSIDTQYF. The rearrangement uses TRBV5-5 and TRBJ2-3; TRBD2 aligns across 10 bases. Germline loops: CDR1 SGHKS, CDR2 YYEKEE (reference sequence). With V trimmed by 4 bases and J by 5 bases, 10 bases remained unmatched. The CDR3 consists of 16 residues.

This clone was seen a few times. The chain joins TRBV6-1 to TRBJ1-2, with 8 bases matching TRBD1. This CDR3 has 15 residues. The junction had 9 bases not matched to a gene; V was cut back by 1 base and J by 8 bases. CDR1 and CDR2 from the germline V gene are MNHNS and SASEGT. The CDR3 is CASSEEGGQGVGYTF. The CDR3 nucleotides are TGTGCCAGCAGTGAAGAAGGCGGACAGGGTGTGGGCTACACCTTC.

The chain is built from TRBV3-1 (or the pseudogene TRBV3-2) and TRBJ2-7; possibly TRBD2 for D (5 bases). Trimming cost V 0 bases and J 2 bases, with 11 bases left between them. This CDR3 has 15 amino acids. Germline V gives CDR1 LGHDT, CDR2 YNNKEL (reference sequence). The CDR3 is CASSQERARAYEQYF. The CDR3 region has the DNA TGTGCCAGCAGCCAAGAGCGGGCCCGGGCCTACGAGCAGTACTTC.

This rearrangement joins TRBV3-1 (or the pseudogene TRBV3-2) to TRBJ2-7; tentatively, D is TRBD2 (5 bases). The CDR3 length is 14 residues. The germline V gene encodes CDR1 LGHDT and CDR2 YNNKEL (reference sequence). V shed 0 bases and J shed 3 bases, with 9 bases lying between them. CDR3: CASSQDLGVYEQYF. CDR3 sequence (DNA): TGTGCCAGCAGCCAAGATCTGGGAGTCTACGAGCAGTACTTC.

V gene TRBV3-1 (or the pseudogene TRBV3-2) combines with J gene TRBJ1-1, with 8 bases that match TRBD1. Germline loops: CDR1 LGHDT, CDR2 YNNKEL (reference sequence). V gave up 2 bases and J gave up 5 bases; unmatched junction bases: 7. This CDR3 spans 15 amino acids. CDR3 nucleotide sequence: TGTGCCAGCAGCCAACGTACAGGGGGATGGACTGAAGCTTTCTTT. Protein product: CASSQRTGGWTEAFF.

The V call is TRBV6-5, the J call TRBJ2-2; D might be TRBD1 (6 bases). This CDR3 has 14 amino acids. V lost 4 bases, J lost 4 bases, and 10 bases lay in between. Germline assignment: CDR1 MNHEY and CDR2 SVGAGI. The CDR3 region is CASSWSQGTGELFF. The CDR3 nucleotides read TGTGCCAGCAGTTGGTCACAGGGCACCGGGGAGCTGTTTTTT.

The J gene is TRBJ1-1, the V gene TRBV21-1; TRBD1 is the table's D call and was not checked against the DNA. TRBV21-1 is noted as a pseudogene. The CDR3 runs to 16 residues. The CDR3, as DNA: TGTGCCAGCAGCGCGACCGGGACAGGGAATAACACTGAAGCTTTCTTT. Protein product: CASSATGTGNNTEAFF.